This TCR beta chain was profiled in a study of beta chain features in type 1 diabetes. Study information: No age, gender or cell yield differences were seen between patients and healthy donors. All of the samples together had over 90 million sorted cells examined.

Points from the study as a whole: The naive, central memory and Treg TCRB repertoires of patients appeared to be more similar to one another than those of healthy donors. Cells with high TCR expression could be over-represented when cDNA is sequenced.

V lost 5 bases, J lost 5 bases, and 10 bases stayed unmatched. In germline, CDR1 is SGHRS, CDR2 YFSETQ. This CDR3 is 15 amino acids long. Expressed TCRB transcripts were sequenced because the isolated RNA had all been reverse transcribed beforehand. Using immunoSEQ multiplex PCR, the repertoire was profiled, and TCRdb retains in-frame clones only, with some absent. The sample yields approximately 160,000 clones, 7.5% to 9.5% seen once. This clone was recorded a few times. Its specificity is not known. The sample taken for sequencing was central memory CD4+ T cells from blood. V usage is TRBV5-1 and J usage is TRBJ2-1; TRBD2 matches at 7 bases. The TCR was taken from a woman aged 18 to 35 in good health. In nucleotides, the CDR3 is TGCGCCAGCAGGGGAGGGGCTAGCTTCGACAATGAGCAGTTCTTC. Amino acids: CASRGGASFDNEQFF.